This TCR beta chain came from a study of regulatory T cells in long-lasting Graves disease. Study conclusions and caveats: Peripheral blood alone, not thyroid tissue, underwent study.

Described time point: newly diagnosed GD, antithyroid drugs for less than 3 months. RNA extracted from PBMCs served as the sequencing template. This clonotype was picked up many times. Its antigen remains unknown. CDR1 SGHAT and CDR2 FQNNGV come from the germline V gene. The CDR3 contains 13 residues. V shed 3 bases and J shed 0 bases, with 6 bases lying between them. Sequencing libraries for TCR beta were prepared with iRepertoire HTBI primers and Arm-PCR of CDR3 regions. Each CDR3 protein gets one entry after TCRdb re-called the multiplex PCR reads with MiXCR. Of just over 600,000 distinct CDR3 sequences detected, around 17% appear once; the ten largest clones hold around 18%. These data also featured in a second study, about T cells in Graves' hyperthyroidism and ophthalmopathy. That study adds: Clinical symptoms, serum thyroxine, TRAb, thyroid ultrasound and orbital computed tomography established diagnosis.

V is TRBV11-2 and J is TRBJ2-7, with D maybe TRBD2 (5 bases). The TCR sequence derives from a woman aged 30 to 39 with Graves disease. Material: peripheral blood mononuclear cells (PBMCs), obtained at new diagnosis, from a patient treated with antithyroid drugs. The CDR3 region has the DNA TGTGCCAGCAGCTTCGCGGGCTCCTACGAGCAGTACTTC. Residues: CASSFAGSYEQYF.